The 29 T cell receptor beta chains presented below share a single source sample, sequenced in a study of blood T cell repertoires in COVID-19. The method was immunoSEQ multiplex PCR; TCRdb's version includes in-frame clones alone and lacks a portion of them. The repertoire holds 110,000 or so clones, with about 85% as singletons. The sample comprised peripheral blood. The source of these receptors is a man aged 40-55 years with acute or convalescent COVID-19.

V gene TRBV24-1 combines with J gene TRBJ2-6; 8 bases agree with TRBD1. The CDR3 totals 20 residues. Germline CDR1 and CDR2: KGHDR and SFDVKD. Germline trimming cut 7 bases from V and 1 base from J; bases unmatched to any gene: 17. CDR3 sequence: CATRTSPIRDRKSGANVLTF. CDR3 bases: TGTGCCACCAGAACCAGCCCAATCCGGGACAGGAAGTCTGGGGCCAACGTCCTGACTTTC.

The CDR3 sequence: CASSVDKAPSYEQYF. DNA for the CDR3: TGTGCCAGCAGCGTCGACAAGGCTCCTTCCTACGAGCAGTACTTC. The V call is TRBV7-7, the J call TRBJ2-7; D ambiguous. The CDR3 is 15 amino acids. The germline V gene encodes CDR1 SSHAT and CDR2 FNYEAQ (reference sequence). The V and J ends lost 5 bases and 1 base respectively, with 15 bases between them.

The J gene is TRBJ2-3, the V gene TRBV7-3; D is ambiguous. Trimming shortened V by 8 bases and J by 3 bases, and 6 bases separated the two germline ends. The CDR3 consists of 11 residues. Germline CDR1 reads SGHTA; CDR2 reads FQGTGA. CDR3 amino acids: CASSVTDTQYF. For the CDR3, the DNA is TGTGCCAGCTCGGTGACAGATACGCAGTATTTT.

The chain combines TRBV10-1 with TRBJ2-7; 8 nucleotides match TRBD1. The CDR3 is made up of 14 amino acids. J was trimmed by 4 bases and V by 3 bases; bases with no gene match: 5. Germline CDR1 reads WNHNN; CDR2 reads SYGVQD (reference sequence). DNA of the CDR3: TGCGCCAGCAGTGAATCACAGGGGGTATACGAGCAGTACTTC. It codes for CASSESQGVYEQYF.

The CDR3 nucleotides read TGTGCCAGCACTGGGACAGACTCGGGGACCCAGCATTTT. Its translation is CASTGTDSGTQHF. This chain joins TRBV12-3 or TRBV12-4 and TRBJ1-5, with 7 bases aligning to TRBD1. The V and J ends lost 7 bases and 11 bases, in that order; junction bases with no gene match: 11. CDR3 length equals 13 residues.

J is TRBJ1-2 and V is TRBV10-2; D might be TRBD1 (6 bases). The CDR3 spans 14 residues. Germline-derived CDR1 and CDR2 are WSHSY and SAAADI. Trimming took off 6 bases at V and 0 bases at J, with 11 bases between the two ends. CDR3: CASRFDRTNYGYTF. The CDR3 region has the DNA TGCGCCAGCAGATTTGACAGGACTAACTATGGCTACACCTTC.

The CDR3 nucleotides are TGTGCCAGCAGCTTAGCGCCAGGGGGCAATGAGCAGTTCTTC. Encoded protein: CASSLAPGGNEQFF. The rearrangement joins TRBV7-6 to TRBJ2-1; 7 positions match TRBD1. This CDR3 spans 14 amino acids. CDR1 SGHVS and CDR2 FNYEAQ come from the germline V gene. V shed 0 bases and J 6 bases; nucleotides not matched to a gene: 2.

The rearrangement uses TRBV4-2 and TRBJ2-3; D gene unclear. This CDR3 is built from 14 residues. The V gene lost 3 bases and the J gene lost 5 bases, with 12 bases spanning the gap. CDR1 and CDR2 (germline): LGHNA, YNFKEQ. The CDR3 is CASSQQRLGDTQYF. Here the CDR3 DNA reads TGTGCCAGCAGCCAGCAGCGTTTGGGAGATACGCAGTATTTT.

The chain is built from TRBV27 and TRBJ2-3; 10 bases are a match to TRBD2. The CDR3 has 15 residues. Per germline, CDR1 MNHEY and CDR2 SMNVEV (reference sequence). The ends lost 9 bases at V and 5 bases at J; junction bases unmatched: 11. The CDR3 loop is CASIAGGMMGDTQYF. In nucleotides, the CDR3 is TGTGCCAGTATAGCGGGGGGAATGATGGGAGATACGCAGTATTTT.

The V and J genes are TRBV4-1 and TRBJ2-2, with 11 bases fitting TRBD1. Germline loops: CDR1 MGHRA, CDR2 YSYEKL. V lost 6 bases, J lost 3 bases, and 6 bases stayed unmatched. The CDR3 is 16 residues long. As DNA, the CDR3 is TGCGCCAGCAGTCTCGGACAGGGGGCTTACACCGGGGAGCTGTTTTTT. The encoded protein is CASSLGQGAYTGELFF.

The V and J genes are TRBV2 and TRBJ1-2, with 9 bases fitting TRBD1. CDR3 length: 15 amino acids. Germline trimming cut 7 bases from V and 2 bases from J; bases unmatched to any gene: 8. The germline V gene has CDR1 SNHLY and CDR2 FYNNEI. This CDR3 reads CASMGDRVGNYGYTF. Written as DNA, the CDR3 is TGTGCCAGCATGGGGGACAGGGTAGGGAACTATGGCTACACCTTC.

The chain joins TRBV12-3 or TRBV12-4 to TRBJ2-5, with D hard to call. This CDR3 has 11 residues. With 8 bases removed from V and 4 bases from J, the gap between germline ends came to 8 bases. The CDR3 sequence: CASGPGETQYF. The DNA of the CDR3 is TGTGCCAGCGGCCCGGGAGAGACCCAGTACTTC.

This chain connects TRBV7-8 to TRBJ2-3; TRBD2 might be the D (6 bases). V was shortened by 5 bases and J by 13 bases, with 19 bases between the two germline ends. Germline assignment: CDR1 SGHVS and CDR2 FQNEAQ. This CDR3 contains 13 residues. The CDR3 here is CASSPPGLHGEYF. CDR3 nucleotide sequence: TGTGCCAGCAGCCCCCCGGGACTCCACGGGGAGTATTTT.

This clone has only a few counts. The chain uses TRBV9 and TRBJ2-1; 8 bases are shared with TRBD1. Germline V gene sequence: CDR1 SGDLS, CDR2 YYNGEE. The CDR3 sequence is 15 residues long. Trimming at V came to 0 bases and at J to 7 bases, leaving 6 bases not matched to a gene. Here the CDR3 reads CASSVEPTGVNEQFF. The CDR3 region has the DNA TGTGCCAGCAGCGTAGAACCGACAGGGGTAAATGAGCAGTTCTTC.

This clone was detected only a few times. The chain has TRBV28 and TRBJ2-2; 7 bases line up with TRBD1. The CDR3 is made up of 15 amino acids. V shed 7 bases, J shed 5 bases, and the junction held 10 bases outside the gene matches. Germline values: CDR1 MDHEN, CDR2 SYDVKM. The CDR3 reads CASTLGTGETGELFF. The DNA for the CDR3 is TGTGCCAGCACCCTAGGTACAGGGGAGACCGGGGAGCTGTTTTTT.

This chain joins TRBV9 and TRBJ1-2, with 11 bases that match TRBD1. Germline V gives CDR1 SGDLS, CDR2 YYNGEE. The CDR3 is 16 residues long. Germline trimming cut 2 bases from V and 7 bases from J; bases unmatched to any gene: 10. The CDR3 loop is CASSVERTGGDGGYTF. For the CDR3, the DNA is TGTGCCAGCAGCGTCGAGAGGACAGGGGGCGACGGTGGCTACACCTTC.

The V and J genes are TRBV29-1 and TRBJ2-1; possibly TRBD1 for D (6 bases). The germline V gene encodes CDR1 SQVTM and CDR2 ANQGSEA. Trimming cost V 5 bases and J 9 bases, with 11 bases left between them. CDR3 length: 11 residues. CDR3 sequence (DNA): TGCAGCGTTCAGGGGTTCGGTGAGCAGTTCTTC. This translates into CSVQGFGEQFF.

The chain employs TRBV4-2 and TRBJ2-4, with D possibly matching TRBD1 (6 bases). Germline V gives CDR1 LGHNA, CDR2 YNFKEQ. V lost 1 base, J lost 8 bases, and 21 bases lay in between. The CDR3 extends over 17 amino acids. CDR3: CASSQVMTGPRGDIQYF. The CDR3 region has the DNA TGTGCCAGCAGCCAAGTCATGACAGGTCCCCGAGGGGACATTCAGTACTTC.

CDR3 amino acids: CAISEGDREAFF. The CDR3 coding sequence is TGTGCCATCAGTGAGGGTGACAGAGAAGCTTTCTTT. This chain links TRBV10-3 with TRBJ1-1, with a weak D call TRBD1 (5 bases). Germline V CDR1 and CDR2: ENHRY, SYGVKD. CDR3 size: 12 residues. V was pared by 2 bases and J by 8 bases, with 9 bases between.

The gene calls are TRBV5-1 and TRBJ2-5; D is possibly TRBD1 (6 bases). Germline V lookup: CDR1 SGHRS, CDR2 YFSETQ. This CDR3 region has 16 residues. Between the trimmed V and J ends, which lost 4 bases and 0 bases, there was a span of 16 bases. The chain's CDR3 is CASSPGHILYQETQYF. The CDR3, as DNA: TGCGCCAGCAGCCCGGGACACATCCTATACCAAGAGACCCAGTACTTC. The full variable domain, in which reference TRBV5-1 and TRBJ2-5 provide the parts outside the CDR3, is KAGVTQTPRYLIKTRGQQVTLSCSPISGHRSVSWYQQTPGQGLQFLFEYFSETQRNKGNFPGRFSGRQFSNSRSEMNVSTLELGDSALYLCASSPGHILYQETQYFGPGTRLLVL.

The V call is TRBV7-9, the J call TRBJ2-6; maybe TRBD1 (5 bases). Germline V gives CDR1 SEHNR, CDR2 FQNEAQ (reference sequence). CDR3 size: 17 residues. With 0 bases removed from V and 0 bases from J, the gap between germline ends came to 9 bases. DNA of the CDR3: TGTGCCAGCAGCTTAGCGAAGGGGAACTCTGGGGCCAACGTCCTGACTTTC. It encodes CASSLAKGNSGANVLTF.

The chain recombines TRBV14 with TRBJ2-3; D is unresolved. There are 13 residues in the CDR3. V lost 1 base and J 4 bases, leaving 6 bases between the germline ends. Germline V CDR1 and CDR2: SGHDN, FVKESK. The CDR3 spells CASSQVLPDTQYF. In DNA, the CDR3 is TGTGCCAGCAGCCAAGTTCTCCCAGATACGCAGTATTTT.

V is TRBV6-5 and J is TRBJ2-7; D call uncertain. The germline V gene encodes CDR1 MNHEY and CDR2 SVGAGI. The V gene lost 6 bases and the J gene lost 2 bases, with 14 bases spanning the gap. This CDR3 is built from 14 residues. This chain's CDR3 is CASRFGTAAYEQYF. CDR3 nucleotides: TGTGCCAGCAGGTTTGGAACCGCGGCCTACGAGCAGTACTTC.

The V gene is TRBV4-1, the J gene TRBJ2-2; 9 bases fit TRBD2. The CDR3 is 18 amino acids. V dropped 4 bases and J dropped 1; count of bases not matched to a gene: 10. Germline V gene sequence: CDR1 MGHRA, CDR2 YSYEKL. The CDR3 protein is CASSPRGGGAGNTGELFF. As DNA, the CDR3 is TGCGCCAGCAGCCCGCGCGGCGGGGGGGCCGGGAACACCGGGGAGCTGTTTTTT.

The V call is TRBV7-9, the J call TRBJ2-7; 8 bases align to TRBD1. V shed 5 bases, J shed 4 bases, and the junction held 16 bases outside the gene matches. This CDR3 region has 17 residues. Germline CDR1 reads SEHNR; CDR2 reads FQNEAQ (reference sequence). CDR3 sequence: CASSRERGQGLIYEQYF. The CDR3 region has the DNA TGTGCCAGCAGCCGGGAACGAGGACAGGGTCTTATATACGAGCAGTACTTC.

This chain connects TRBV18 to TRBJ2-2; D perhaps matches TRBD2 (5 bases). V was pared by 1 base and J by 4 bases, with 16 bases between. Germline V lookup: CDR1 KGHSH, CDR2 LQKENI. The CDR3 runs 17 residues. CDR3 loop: CASSPRAGNGATGELFF. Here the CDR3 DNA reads TGTGCCAGCTCACCACGGGCCGGGAATGGTGCCACCGGGGAGCTGTTTTTT.

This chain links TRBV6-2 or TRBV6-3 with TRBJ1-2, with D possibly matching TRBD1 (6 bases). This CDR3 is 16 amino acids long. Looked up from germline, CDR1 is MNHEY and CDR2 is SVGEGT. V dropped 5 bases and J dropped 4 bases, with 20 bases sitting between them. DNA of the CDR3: TGTGCCAGCAGTGACACCTATACAGGGAAGGGCTATGGCTACACCTTC. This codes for CASSDTYTGKGYGYTF.

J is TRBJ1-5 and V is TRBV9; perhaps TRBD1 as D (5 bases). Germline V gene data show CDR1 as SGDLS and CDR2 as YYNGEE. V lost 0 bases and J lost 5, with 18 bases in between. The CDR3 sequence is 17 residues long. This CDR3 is CASSVGPGRSNDQPQHF. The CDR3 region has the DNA TGTGCCAGCAGCGTAGGTCCAGGGAGGTCAAACGATCAGCCCCAGCATTTT.

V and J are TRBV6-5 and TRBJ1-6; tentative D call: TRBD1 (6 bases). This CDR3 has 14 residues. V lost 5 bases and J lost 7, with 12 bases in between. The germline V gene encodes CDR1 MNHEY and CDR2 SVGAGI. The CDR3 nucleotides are TGTGCCAGCAGTATTTCTGGACAGAATTCACCCCTCCACTTT. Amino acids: CASSISGQNSPLHF.